One T cell receptor (beta chain) is described in this entry. Its specificity is unknown. The record originates from a study of T cell responses to AZD1222 COVID-19 vaccine. Whole-study findings and limits: Donors were chiefly white British, with a greater number of females, and clonal diversity was perhaps underestimated. Close to half of all spike-specific TCRs reportedly target regions of the variants that are unmutated. Along spike, vaccine-associated CD4 TCRs were found throughout, with dominance at 160-218 and 743-854.

Some clones are missing from TCRdb's copy, which holds only in-frame ones; the method was immunoSEQ multiplex PCR. The table lists about 70,000 clones, around nine tenths of them singletons, with about 3% in the top ten. The input for sequencing was peripheral blood, taken 28 days after the second AZD1222 dose. The TCR comes from an adult who received the AZD1222 COVID-19 vaccine.

DNA of the CDR3: TGTGCCAGCAGCCTAGGGGCAATGAACACTGAAGCTTTCTTT. The encoded protein is CASSLGAMNTEAFF. The chain combines TRBV11-3 with TRBJ1-1, with D possibly being TRBD1 (5 bases). V lost 5 bases, J lost 0 bases, and 10 bases lay in between. Germline lookup yields CDR1 SGHNT and CDR2 YENEEA. The CDR3 totals 14 residues.